A selection of T cell receptor beta chains follows, all from one sample in a study of T cell responses to AZD1222 COVID-19 vaccine. Generated by immunoSEQ multiplex PCR, the TCRdb table keeps only in-frame clones and is missing some. The data show tens of thousands of clones, with over 75% seen just once and approximately 30% held by the top ten. Source: peripheral blood, taken on day 0 of AZD1222 vaccination. Receptors were obtained from an adult in good health. CDR3s include the opening cysteine and the closing phenylalanine or tryptophan. A D gene is named only where the DNA matches it firmly. Clone size is stated in some rows and not others, as once, few, many or a class when expanded.

V,J,size,D,DNA,CDR3
TRBV2,TRBJ1-1,NA,NA,TGTGCCAGCAGTGATCAGAGTGACAGACCTAACACTGAAGCTTTCTTT,CASSDQSDRPNTEAFF
TRBV6-5,TRBJ1-3,NA,NA,TGTGCCAGCAGATCGCTTCCTTCCGACCGAAACACCATATATTTT,CASRSLPSDRNTIYF
TRBV18,TRBJ2-3,once,NA,TGTGCCAGCTCGCTCCTCTCTGCCACAGATACGCAGTATTTT,CASSLLSATDTQYF
TRBV19,TRBJ2-7,NA,TRBD1,TGTGCCAGTAGTATACCGGGACAGGGATACGAGCAGTACTTC,CASSIPGQGYEQYF
TRBV14,TRBJ2-5,once,NA,TGTGCCAGCAGCAGTGGACCTATTAGGGAGACCCAGTACTTC,CASSSGPIRETQYF
TRBV20-1,TRBJ2-5,NA,TRBD1,TGCAGTGCTAGTGGACAGGGGGTAACCCAAGAGACCCAGTACTTC,CSASGQGVTQETQYF
TRBV29-1,TRBJ1-1,NA,NA,TGCAGCGCGGGGTTCGAGGACACTGAAGCTTTCTTT,CSAGFEDTEAFF
TRBV2,TRBJ2-5,NA,TRBD1,TGTGCCAGCAGGTCCCGGGACAGGGGTGAGACCCAGTACTTC,CASRSRDRGETQYF
TRBV5-1,TRBJ1-2,NA,TRBD1,TGCGCCAGCAGCTTGGAAGCTGAGGGGGCTGTATACGGCTACACCTTC,CASSLEAEGAVYGYTF
TRBV30,TRBJ1-1,NA,NA,TGTGCCTGGAATAAGGGCTTTGGGGGAACTGAAGCTTTCTTT,CAWNKGFGGTEAFF
TRBV30,TRBJ1-2,NA,TRBD1,TGTGCCTCAGGACAGGATTACTATGGCTACACCTTC,CASGQDYYGYTF
TRBV13,TRBJ1-6,NA,NA,TGTGCCAGCAGCTCCCGATATAATTCACCCCTCCACTTT,CASSSRYNSPLHF
TRBV2,TRBJ1-1,NA,NA,TGTGCCAGCAGTGAAGTTCGACGGAACACTGAAGCTTTCTTT,CASSEVRRNTEAFF
TRBV11-2,TRBJ2-3,NA,TRBD1,TGTGCCAGCAGCTTTATACAGGGGGGCACAGATACGCAGTATTTT,CASSFIQGGTDTQYF
TRBV2,TRBJ2-1,NA,NA,TGTGCCAGCAGTCGATTAGGGGGGAGTCTGGATGAGCAGTTCTTC,CASSRLGGSLDEQFF
TRBV27,TRBJ2-7,NA,NA,TGTGCCAGCAGTTTAGAGTTGGACAACCACGAGCAGTACTTC,CASSLELDNHEQYF
TRBV2,TRBJ2-1,NA,TRBD2,TGTGCCAGCAGTAAGAGACTAGCGGGAGTGTCAGATGAGCAGTTCTTC,CASSKRLAGVSDEQFF
TRBV28,TRBJ2-1,NA,TRBD2,TGTGCCAGCAGTCCCACTGAGGCTAGCGGGATATTCGATGAGCAGTTCTTC,CASSPTEASGIFDEQFF
TRBV2,TRBJ2-2,NA,TRBD1,TGTGCCAGCAAGACAGGGGGGACCACCGGGGAGCTGTTTTTT,CASKTGGTTGELFF
TRBV29-1,TRBJ1-1,NA,NA,TGCAGCGTTGTTATGAACACTGAAGCTTTCTTT,CSVVMNTEAFF
TRBV28,TRBJ2-7,NA,NA,TGTGCCAGCAGGCATATGGAGGACGGAGCCTACGAGCAGTACTTC,CASRHMEDGAYEQYF
TRBV6-5,TRBJ2-7,NA,NA,TGTGCCAGCAGATCTCAGGGACCCCTATCCCTCGAGCAGTACTTC,CASRSQGPLSLEQYF
TRBV7-2,TRBJ2-7,NA,NA,TGTGCCAGCAGCTTAGAAGTCCACTACGAGCAGTACTTC,CASSLEVHYEQYF
TRBV15,TRBJ2-7,NA,TRBD1,TGTGCCACCAGCCGTACAGGGGGCTCCTACGAGCAGTACTTC,CATSRTGGSYEQYF
TRBV27,TRBJ2-5,once,TRBD1,TGTGCCAGCAGTAGTGTCTCGACAGGGCAAGAGACCCAGTACTTC,CASSSVSTGQETQYF
TRBV2,TRBJ1-4,NA,NA,TGTGCCAGCACTTACCAGGGAGCACGTACAACTAATGAAAAACTGTTTTTT,CASTYQGARTTNEKLFF
TRBV6-5,TRBJ1-2,NA,NA,TGTGCCAGCAGCTTAGGGGTAGATGGCTACACCTTC,CASSLGVDGYTF
TRBV5-1,TRBJ2-3,NA,TRBD2,TGCGCCAGCAGCTTGCCTAGCGGATCTACAGATACGCAGTATTTT,CASSLPSGSTDTQYF
TRBV28,TRBJ2-7,NA,TRBD1,TGTGCCAGCAGTTCTAACCGGGACAGTACCTACGAGCAGTACTTC,CASSSNRDSTYEQYF
TRBV6-5,TRBJ1-5,NA,TRBD1,TGTGCCAGCAGGACGGGGACAGGGACGGGTCAGCCCCAGCATTTT,CASRTGTGTGQPQHF
TRBV6-2/TRBV6-3,TRBJ2-7,NA,TRBD1,TGTGCCAGCAGTCACGACAGGGACGAGCAGTACTTC,CASSHDRDEQYF
TRBV7-2,TRBJ2-5,NA,TRBD2,TGTGCCAGCAGCGTTAGCGGGAGTGGGACCCAGTACTTC,CASSVSGSGTQYF
TRBV7-2,TRBJ2-3,NA,TRBD2,TGTGCCAGCAGCAAGGGACTAGCGGGAGATACGCAGTATTTT,CASSKGLAGDTQYF
TRBV5-1,TRBJ1-2,few,NA,TGCGCCAGCAGCTTGTTGACCAGAAGCGGCTACACCTTC,CASSLLTRSGYTF
TRBV6-6,TRBJ2-7,NA,TRBD1,TGTGCCAGCAGTTACTCATACAGGGGTTCTACCTACGAGCAGTACTTC,CASSYSYRGSTYEQYF
TRBV28,TRBJ2-1,NA,NA,TGTGCCAGCAGTTTATACTCGTACAATGAGCAGTTCTTC,CASSLYSYNEQFF
TRBV6-6,TRBJ2-7,NA,NA,TGTGCCAGCAGTAAGCTCCCGAACTACGAGCAGTACTTC,CASSKLPNYEQYF
TRBV5-1,TRBJ1-5,NA,TRBD1,TGCGCCAGCAGCTTAGGGGGCTCTGCGGAACAGCCCCAGCATTTT,CASSLGGSAEQPQHF
TRBV6-5,TRBJ1-2,NA,TRBD1,TGTGCCAGCAGTCCAATTTGGGGACAGTCCTATGGCTACACCTTC,CASSPIWGQSYGYTF
TRBV13,TRBJ2-2,NA,NA,TGTGCCAGCACTAGCCACTACACCGGGGAGCTGTTTTTT,CASTSHYTGELFF
TRBV4-1,TRBJ1-1,NA,NA,TGCGCCAGCAGCCAATGGGTTGTTTCTCAGGCTTTCTTT,CASSQWVVSQAFF
TRBV25-1,TRBJ1-2,NA,NA,TGTGCCAGCAGCCAAGGGAGAGATGGCTACACCTTC,CASSQGRDGYTF
TRBV18,TRBJ2-5,NA,NA,TGTGCCAGCTCCCCGCAAGAGACCCAGTACTTC,CASSPQETQYF
TRBV6-4,TRBJ1-2,NA,TRBD1,TGTGCCAGCAGTGGTCTGATGGGACAGCTGCAGAACTATGGCTACACCTTC,CASSGLMGQLQNYGYTF
TRBV5-1,TRBJ2-4,NA,NA,TGCGCCAGCAGCTTGTCCTTCGGAGCCAAAAACATTCAGTACTTC,CASSLSFGAKNIQYF
TRBV27,TRBJ2-3,once,NA,TGTGCCAGCAGTCAGGGGTTTCAAGATACGCAGTATTTT,CASSQGFQDTQYF
TRBV18,TRBJ2-7,NA,NA,TGTGCCAGCTCACCGAGGCAGGGCGTCTACGAGCAGTACTTC,CASSPRQGVYEQYF
TRBV4-1,TRBJ1-1,NA,TRBD1,TGCGCCAGCAGCCAGGGACAGGGGGCAGGCACTGAAGCTTTCTTT,CASSQGQGAGTEAFF
TRBV14,TRBJ2-4,NA,NA,TGTGCCAGCAGCCAAGATGACCCCCGCCGGGGTCACAAAAACATTCAGTACTTC,CASSQDDPRRGHKNIQYF
TRBV24-1,TRBJ2-3,NA,TRBD2,TGTGCCACCAGTGATCTGATGACTAGCGGGAGGGCCCAGAACACAGATACGCAGTATTTT,CATSDLMTSGRAQNTDTQYF